This T cell receptor (beta chain) was captured in a study of identical twins. Findings and caveats of the study: Cord blood's abundant beta clonotypes had fewer insertions, unlike memory repertoires. Instead of following the same donors, the conclusions were based on cross-sectional statistical analysis.

This CDR3 comprises 16 residues. The V and J ends lost 5 bases and 1 base, in that order; junction bases with no gene match: 7. Germline CDR1 is SGHAT and CDR2 is FQNNGV. A note on this clonotype: Its specificity is not known.

TCRdb itself ran the 5' RACE reads through MiXCR, one entry per CDR3 protein. The table lists some 1,600,000 distinct CDR3 sequences, around 29% of them singletons. The chain uses TRBV11-2 and TRBJ2-2, with TRBD1 matching over 7 bases. The sample comprised cord blood. This TCR came from a newborn girl in good health. The CDR3 region has the DNA TGTGCCAGCAGCCCGACGACAGGGATGAACACCGGGGAGCTGTTTTTT. It encodes CASSPTTGMNTGELFF.